The 11 T cell receptor beta chains below were found in one sample sequenced in a study of post-analysis software for immune sequencing data. cDNA libraries for TCR beta contained unique molecular identifiers. TCRdb reanalysed the PCR reads using MiXCR and keeps one entry per CDR3 protein. The table has 450,000 to 650,000 distinct CDR3 sequences, 44% seen once. Findings and limits, study-wide: Patients had higher frequencies than controls of roughly five TRBV segments, including TRBV5-6, TRBV5-1 and TRBV20-1.

Their antigens remain unidentified. Sequenced sample: blood. These receptors all stem from a girl under 18 with multiple sclerosis.

This clonotype was found a few times. J is TRBJ1-2 and V is TRBV12-3 or TRBV12-4; D is unresolved. Trimming pared 5 bases from V and 7 bases from J, leaving 11 bases between. The CDR3 is made up of 12 amino acids. DNA of the CDR3: TGTGCCAGCAGTCCGACAAGGTTTGGCTACACCTTC. Protein sequence: CASSPTRFGYTF.

In its sample, this clonotype was seen a few times. V usage is TRBV4-1 and J usage is TRBJ2-1, with 7 bases matching TRBD2. V was clipped by 0 bases and J by 2 bases; unmatched bases: 4. The CDR3 runs 16 residues. Germline V gives CDR1 MGHRA, CDR2 YSYEKL. The CDR3 loop is CASSQDGGGAYNEQFF. Written as DNA, the CDR3 is TGCGCCAGCAGCCAAGACGGCGGGGGAGCCTACAATGAGCAGTTCTTC.

V usage is TRBV19 and J usage is TRBJ2-1; no definite D call. V was trimmed by 0 bases and J by 5 bases, leaving 8 bases between them. The CDR3 is made up of 14 amino acids. Germline V gene lookup returns CDR1 LNHDA and CDR2 SQIVND (reference sequence). The CDR3 nucleotides are TGTGCCAGTAGTATAGATCCTGCCGACAATGAGCAGTTCTTC. Protein product: CASSIDPADNEQFF.

This clonotype occurred a few times. V usage is TRBV20-1 and J usage is TRBJ2-1; TRBD2 agrees at 10 bases. This CDR3 has 19 amino acids. The V segment lost 0 bases and the J segment 7 bases; nucleotides outside the gene matches: 18. Germline V CDR1 and CDR2: DFQATT, SNEGSKA (reference sequence). The CDR3 protein is CSARDSPGLASRRGNEQFF. As DNA, the CDR3 is TGCAGTGCTAGAGACTCGCCGGGACTAGCGAGCAGGAGGGGTAATGAGCAGTTCTTC.

This clonotype was counted a few times. The chain employs TRBV10-3 and TRBJ1-1; 8 positions match TRBD1. The CDR3 is 14 residues long. The junction had 4 bases not matched to a gene; V was cut back by 4 bases and J by 3 bases. Germline CDR1 ENHRY, CDR2 SYGVKD. As DNA, the CDR3 is TGTGCCATCAGTGCAGGGGGCGCATACACTGAAGCTTTCTTT. It codes for CAISAGGAYTEAFF.

The chain has TRBV2 and TRBJ1-5; D is undetermined. The V gene lost 6 bases and the J gene lost 4 bases, with 7 bases spanning the gap. This CDR3 has 12 amino acids. Germline CDR1 reads SNHLY; CDR2 reads FYNNEI. The CDR3 spells CASRRPNQPQHF. CDR3 coding DNA: TGTGCCAGCAGGAGGCCAAATCAGCCCCAGCATTTT.

The CDR3 reads CASSLVEGAISSYNEQFF. Here the CDR3 DNA reads TGTGCCAGCAGCTTAGTTGAGGGGGCGATTAGCTCCTACAATGAGCAGTTCTTC. The rearrangement joins TRBV7-3 to TRBJ2-1; 7 bases fit TRBD1. Germline CDR1 SGHTA, CDR2 FQGTGA. The CDR3 has 18 amino acids. Trimming removed 2 bases from V and 0 bases from J; junction bases left unmatched: 10.

J is TRBJ1-2 and V is TRBV7-9, with TRBD1 matching 10 bases. After removal of 5 bases from V and 8 bases from J, the junction contained 5 bases not matched to a gene. Germline lookup yields CDR1 SEHNR and CDR2 FQNEAQ (reference sequence). The CDR3 spans 13 residues. CDR3 coding DNA: TGTGCCAGCAGCGGGGACAGGGGTAGCGGCTACACCTTC. Translation gives CASSGDRGSGYTF.

The chain uses TRBV4-1 and TRBJ2-1; D is unresolved. CDR1 and CDR2 from the germline V gene are MGHRA and YSYEKL. The germline V and J ends were trimmed by 0 bases and 9 bases, with 12 bases remaining between them. This CDR3 is 14 amino acids long. In DNA form, the CDR3 reads TGCGCCAGCAGCCAAGACCAGGTCCTCGGTGAGCAGTTCTTC. This gives the protein CASSQDQVLGEQFF.

Comment on this clonotype: One end of the junction fails to match germline, which may point to a read error. In nucleotides, the CDR3 is TGTGCCAGCAGCTTGGAAGGGATAGACTATAGCTACACCTTC. Protein sequence: CASSLEGIDYSYTF. The chain is built from TRBV5-6 and TRBJ1-2, with D unresolved. This CDR3 has 14 residues. Per germline, CDR1 SGHDT and CDR2 YYEEEE.

This clonotype was seen a handful of times. CDR3 residues: CASSLWAVRSYEQYF. The CDR3 nucleotides are TGTGCCAGCAGCTTGTGGGCAGTTCGCTCCTACGAGCAGTACTTC. The chain carries TRBV7-2 and TRBJ2-7; D ambiguous. V was cut by 3 bases and J by 0 bases, with 12 bases left in between. CDR3 length: 15 residues. The germline CDR1 and CDR2 sequences are SGHTA and FQGNSA. The entire variable domain, with the rest obtained from reference TRBV7-2 and TRBJ2-7, is as follows: GAGVSQSPSNKVTEKGKDVELRCDPISGHTALYWYRQSLGQGLEFLIYFQGNSAPDKSGLPSDRFSAERTGGSVSTLTIQRTQQEDSAVYLCASSLWAVRSYEQYFGPGTRLTVT.